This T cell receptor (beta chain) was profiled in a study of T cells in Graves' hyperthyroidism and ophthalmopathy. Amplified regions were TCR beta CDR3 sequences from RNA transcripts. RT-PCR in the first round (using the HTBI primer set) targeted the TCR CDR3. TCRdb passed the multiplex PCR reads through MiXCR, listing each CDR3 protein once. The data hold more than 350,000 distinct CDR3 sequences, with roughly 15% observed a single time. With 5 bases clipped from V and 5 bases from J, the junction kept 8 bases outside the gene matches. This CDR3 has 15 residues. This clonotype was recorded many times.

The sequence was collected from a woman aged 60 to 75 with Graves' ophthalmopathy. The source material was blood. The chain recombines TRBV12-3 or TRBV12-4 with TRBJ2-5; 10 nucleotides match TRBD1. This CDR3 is CASSRTGGAMETQYF. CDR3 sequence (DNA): TGTGCCAGCAGTCGGACAGGGGGAGCAATGGAGACCCAGTACTTC.